This entry lists 24 T cell receptor beta chains sequenced from one sample in a study of type 1 regulatory T cells. MiXCR was run by TCRdb on the reads, yielding one entry per CDR3 protein. The data hold fewer than 70,000 distinct CDR3 sequences, with 63% observed a single time. For these TCRs, the target antigens are not known. Sample: cultured T cells, either the whole culture or a sorted T cell fraction (not recorded which). Indicated subset: Tr1-enriched cell product generated in vitro against host alloantigens. These receptors came from a human donor in good health.

The V and J genes are TRBV5-1 and TRBJ2-7, with TRBD2 matching over 11 bases. Germline values: CDR1 SGHRS, CDR2 YFSETQ. Unmatched junction bases numbered 6, after V lost 3 bases and J lost 4 bases. The CDR3 loop spans 15 amino acids. CDR3 nucleotide sequence: TGCGCCAGCAGCTCACTAGCGGGAGTAGCGTACGAGCAGTACTTC. It yields the protein CASSSLAGVAYEQYF.

This chain connects TRBV20-1 to TRBJ2-5, with D perhaps matching TRBD1 (7 bases). Between the trimmed V and J ends, which lost 3 bases and 5 bases, there was a span of 13 bases. The CDR3 totals 13 residues. In germline, CDR1 is DFQATT, CDR2 SNEGSKA (reference sequence). In DNA, the CDR3 is TGCAGTGCTAGGCGGGACAGTCGGGAGACCCAGTACTTC. Translating gives CSARRDSRETQYF.

V gene TRBV6-5 combines with J gene TRBJ1-2, with 9 bases that match TRBD1. This CDR3 region has 13 residues. The V and J ends lost 6 bases and 5 bases, in that order; junction bases with no gene match: 4. Germline CDR1 MNHEY, CDR2 SVGAGI. This CDR3 is CASRPGQGYGYTF. Here the CDR3 DNA reads TGTGCCAGCAGGCCAGGACAGGGGTATGGCTACACCTTC.

V usage is TRBV7-2 and J usage is TRBJ2-7; D is undetermined. Trimming left V 2 bases short and J 2 bases short, with 7 bases between. Germline CDR1 is SGHTA and CDR2 is FQGNSA. The CDR3 loop spans 13 amino acids. The CDR3 DNA sequence: TGTGCCAGCAGCTTACCGGATACCTACGAGCAGTACTTC. It yields the protein CASSLPDTYEQYF.

V is TRBV7-9 and J is TRBJ2-1; 8 bases agree with TRBD2. The CDR3 totals 16 residues. Losses at the gene ends were 2 bases for V and 4 bases for J; bases not matched to a gene: 7. CDR1 is SEHNR, CDR2 FQNEAQ, per germline (reference sequence). The CDR3 spells CASSLKWGTSYNEQFF. DNA of the CDR3: TGTGCCAGCAGCTTAAAGTGGGGGACTAGTTACAATGAGCAGTTCTTC.

This chain joins TRBV18 and TRBJ1-3, with 10 bases fitting TRBD1. Germline V lookup: CDR1 KGHSH, CDR2 LQKENI. This CDR3 contains 16 residues. With V trimmed by 4 bases and J by 0 bases, 3 bases remained unmatched. The CDR3 DNA reads as TGTGCCAGCTCACGGGGGACAGGGGACTCTGGAAACACCATATATTTT. Protein sequence: CASSRGTGDSGNTIYF.

The chain links TRBV18 to TRBJ2-1; the match to TRBD1 covers 8 bases. The CDR3 contains 16 residues. Trimming cost V 3 bases and J 1 base; bases outside gene matches: 5. CDR1 and CDR2 from the germline V gene are KGHSH and LQKENI. The CDR3 DNA reads TGTGCCAGCTCACCCCCCGGGACAGGATCCTACAATGAGCAGTTCTTC. It specifies CASSPPGTGSYNEQFF.

The V gene is TRBV6-2 or TRBV6-3, the J gene TRBJ1-1; tentative D call: TRBD1 (5 bases). CDR1 is MNHEY and CDR2 is SVGEGT in the germline V gene. V was trimmed by 6 bases and J by 2 bases, leaving 10 bases between them. CDR3 length: 13 residues. CDR3 sequence: CASRSTANTEAFF. The CDR3 DNA sequence: TGTGCCAGCAGGTCGACAGCCAACACTGAAGCTTTCTTT.

By frequency in the sample, this clonotype is large. V is TRBV7-6 and J is TRBJ2-7; 15 nucleotides match TRBD2. The CDR3 runs 16 residues. V lost 5 bases, J lost 6 bases, and 8 bases stayed unmatched. The germline gives CDR1 SGHVS, CDR2 FNYEAQ. DNA for the CDR3: TGTGCCAGCAGCAAACGATCGGGACTAGCGGGGGGCGAGCAGTACTTC. The encoded protein is CASSKRSGLAGGEQYF.

This chain connects TRBV24-1 to TRBJ2-1; 10 positions match TRBD2. V shed 7 bases and J 8 bases; nucleotides not matched to a gene: 10. This CDR3 has 15 residues. Germline V gene sequence: CDR1 KGHDR, CDR2 SFDVKD. The CDR3 loop is CATRTDIAGGDEQFF. Here the CDR3 DNA reads TGTGCCACCAGGACGGATATAGCGGGAGGAGATGAGCAGTTCTTC.

The genes are TRBV18 and TRBJ1-2, with TRBD1 matching 7 bases. CDR3 length: 12 residues. Germline loops: CDR1 KGHSH, CDR2 LQKENI. With 6 bases clipped from V and 6 bases from J, the junction kept 4 bases outside the gene matches. CDR3 coding DNA: TGTGCCAGCTCGCGACAGGGAGATGGCTACACCTTC. It translates to CASSRQGDGYTF.

This clonotype was detected only a few times. This sequence joins TRBV20-1 and TRBJ2-4, with 8 bases lining up with TRBD1. The CDR3 consists of 13 residues. V was clipped by 2 bases and J by 7 bases; unmatched bases: 4. Germline loops: CDR1 DFQATT, CDR2 SNEGSKA (reference sequence). CDR3 protein: CSARKDRENIQYF. The CDR3 nucleotides are TGCAGTGCTAGAAAGGACAGGGAGAACATTCAGTACTTC.

This clonotype was detected a few times. The rearrangement links TRBV5-1 to TRBJ2-1, with TRBD2 as a possible D gene (5 bases). CDR1 is SGHRS, CDR2 YFSETQ, per germline. Trimming left V 4 bases short and J 2 bases short, with 13 bases between. CDR3 length equals 15 residues. CDR3 loop: CASSHDYRTYNEQFF. The CDR3 nucleotides are TGCGCCAGCAGCCACGACTACCGTACCTACAATGAGCAGTTCTTC.

This chain uses TRBV6-1 with TRBJ2-5, with D possibly called TRBD1 or TRBD2 (5 bases each). This CDR3 spans 13 amino acids. The germline V gene encodes CDR1 MNHNS and CDR2 SASEGT. The germline V and J ends were trimmed by 6 bases and 5 bases, with 13 bases remaining between them. For the CDR3, the DNA is TGTGCCAGCAGACCTGAGGGGATTGAGACCCAGTACTTC. Amino acids: CASRPEGIETQYF.

This clonotype was counted a single time. This chain uses TRBV6-4 with TRBJ1-2; D remains ambiguous. Germline-derived CDR1 and CDR2 are MRHNA and SNTAGT. Deletions cut 4 bases from V and 1 base from J, with 4 bases between. This CDR3 comprises 12 residues. This CDR3 reads CASSGNNYGYTF. The CDR3 DNA is TGTGCCAGCAGTGGGAATAACTATGGCTACACCTTC.

This chain joins TRBV5-6 and TRBJ2-1; TRBD2 agrees at 9 bases. Germline V gene lookup returns CDR1 SGHDT and CDR2 YYEEEE. The V gene end was trimmed by 4 bases and the J gene end by 4 bases; junction bases not matched to a gene: 6. This CDR3 spans 15 amino acids. The CDR3 DNA sequence: TGTGCCAGCAGCCGCAGCGGGGGGCCATACAATGAGCAGTTCTTC. This translates into CASSRSGGPYNEQFF.

The chain carries TRBV20-1 and TRBJ2-1, with D uncertain. Per germline, CDR1 DFQATT and CDR2 SNEGSKA (reference sequence). With 6 bases removed from V and 8 bases from J, the gap between germline ends came to 11 bases. The CDR3 is made up of 11 amino acids. The CDR3 loop is CSAGRSDEQFF. Written as DNA, the CDR3 is TGCAGTGCCGGAAGGAGCGATGAGCAGTTCTTC.

The chain carries TRBV20-1 and TRBJ2-3; 10 bases line up with TRBD2. The CDR3 runs 14 residues. CDR1 is DFQATT and CDR2 is SNEGSKA in the germline V gene (reference sequence). Trimming took 5 bases from V and 3 from J; bases not matched to a gene: 5. The CDR3 here is CSARTSGTTDTQYF. Here the CDR3 DNA reads TGCAGTGCTCGGACTAGCGGAACGACAGATACGCAGTATTTT.

This chain links TRBV7-8 with TRBJ2-5; 7 bases match TRBD2. CDR3 length equals 13 residues. The germline V gene has CDR1 SGHVS and CDR2 FQNEAQ. Losses at the gene ends were 3 bases for V and 3 bases for J; bases not matched to a gene: 1. The chain's CDR3 is CASSFGREETQYF. The CDR3 DNA reads TGTGCCAGCAGCTTTGGGAGGGAAGAGACCCAGTACTTC.

The CDR3 region has the DNA TGTGCCACCAGTTTTGCGGGAGTAACAGATACGCAGTATTTT. Encoded protein: CATSFAGVTDTQYF. The V and J genes are TRBV24-1 and TRBJ2-3; 7 bases map to TRBD2. The CDR3 totals 14 residues. CDR1 is KGHDR and CDR2 is SFDVKD in the germline V gene. The V and J ends lost 6 bases and 3 bases, in that order; junction bases with no gene match: 5.

The V gene is TRBV4-1, the J gene TRBJ2-4; the D is unclear. Germline CDR1 MGHRA, CDR2 YSYEKL. This CDR3 has 15 residues. Deletions cut 0 bases from V and 4 bases from J, with 10 bases between. The DNA for the CDR3 is TGCGCCAGCAGCCAAGAAGTATCCAGAAAAAACATTCAGTACTTC. As protein: CASSQEVSRKNIQYF.

J is TRBJ1-1 and V is TRBV12-3 or TRBV12-4; D is uncertain. Trimming took 5 bases from V and 5 from J, leaving 18 bases between them. The CDR3 contains 15 residues. The CDR3 DNA is TGTGCCAGCAGTCCCTCGCCTCCAAAACCGACTGAAGCTTTCTTT. Protein product: CASSPSPPKPTEAFF.

J is TRBJ2-1 and V is TRBV20-1, with TRBD2 matching 10 bases. V was pared by 5 bases and J by 0 bases, with 10 bases of the junction left unmatched. The germline V gene encodes CDR1 DFQATT and CDR2 SNEGSKA (reference sequence). The CDR3 covers 17 residues. For the CDR3, the DNA is TGCAGTGCTCCGACTAGCGGGCAAAGGAGCTCCTACAATGAGCAGTTCTTC. Translated, it gives CSAPTSGQRSSYNEQFF.

This chain connects TRBV12-3 or TRBV12-4 to TRBJ1-2; 7 nucleotides agree with TRBD1. Trimming cost V 5 bases and J 1 base; bases outside gene matches: 7. The CDR3 spans 15 residues. The CDR3 spells CASSLDRVGNYGYTF. DNA for the CDR3: TGTGCCAGCAGTCTCGACAGGGTTGGTAACTATGGCTACACCTTC.